These 6 T cell receptor beta chains originate from one sample sequenced in a study of T cells in localized non-small cell lung cancer. Produced via immunoSEQ multiplex PCR; TCRdb's table is partial and in-frame only. The sample carries 2,500 to 3,500 clones, approximately 24% recorded once. This specimen was lung tumor tissue, taken before any cancer treatment. The receptors were sampled from a man aged 40 to 70 with stage I lung adenocarcinoma.

V is TRBV30 and J is TRBJ1-2; unclear D gene. CDR1 is GTSNPN and CDR2 is SVGIG in the germline V gene (reference sequence). V lost 3 bases, J lost 8 bases, and 10 bases lay in between. This CDR3 contains 11 residues. The CDR3 nucleotides are TGTGCCTGGAGACGGCTTACCGGCTACACCTTC. Protein product: CAWRRLTGYTF.

This clone is deemed medium-sized. The V call is TRBV4-1, the J call TRBJ2-7; 7 nucleotides align to TRBD2. Germline V lookup: CDR1 MGHRA, CDR2 YSYEKL. V lost 0 bases, J lost 4 bases, and 6 bases stayed unmatched. This CDR3 has 15 residues. CDR3 loop: CASSQEVAGVYEQYF. In DNA, the CDR3 is TGCGCCAGCAGCCAAGAGGTAGCGGGCGTATACGAGCAGTACTTC.

This clone was observed at least ten times. CDR3 nucleotides: TGTGCCAGCAGCCCATATATACAGGGGGCACGTCGGCTATTCTATGGCTACACCTTC. This codes for CASSPYIQGARRLFYGYTF. The V call is TRBV11-3, the J call TRBJ1-2, with 9 bases lining up with TRBD1. The CDR3 consists of 19 residues. Germline values: CDR1 SGHNT, CDR2 YENEEA. The V segment lost 5 bases and the J segment 4 bases; nucleotides outside the gene matches: 20.

This clone qualifies as medium-sized. The DNA of the CDR3 is TGTGCCAGCAGGCCCGGACAGGGGAGCAGGGCTTTCTTT. Translating gives CASRPGQGSRAFF. The genes are TRBV6-8 and TRBJ1-1; 9 nucleotides align to TRBD1. This CDR3 region has 13 residues. From germline, CDR1 is MNHGY and CDR2 SAAAGT. After removal of 6 bases from V and 11 bases from J, the junction contained 10 bases not matched to a gene.

The chain carries TRBV30 and TRBJ2-7; TRBD2 matches 7 bases. The V segment lost 4 bases and the J segment 4 bases; nucleotides outside the gene matches: 10. Germline-derived CDR1 and CDR2 are GTSNPN and SVGIG (reference sequence). The CDR3 contains 14 residues. CDR3 nucleotides: TGTGCCTGGAAGACGTGGGAGGGCCGGTACGAGCAGTACTTC. Translation gives CAWKTWEGRYEQYF.

This clone was counted only a few times. The chain combines TRBV6-8 with TRBJ2-3, with 11 bases aligning to TRBD2. Germline V gives CDR1 MNHGY, CDR2 SAAAGT. V trimming: 11 bases; J trimming: 2 bases; junction bases outside the gene matches: 6. The CDR3 totals 14 residues. This CDR3 reads CAGQLAGDTDTQYF. In DNA form, the CDR3 reads TGTGCCGGACAACTAGCGGGGGACACAGATACGCAGTATTTT.